The rows below give T cell receptor beta chains drawn from one sample of a study of CD8 T cells in ankylosing spondylitis. TCRdb fed the 5' RACE reads into MiXCR, producing one record per CDR3 protein. The table includes fewer than 550,000 distinct CDR3 sequences, about 5.7% detected once. The specimen sequenced was blood, either unsorted or a sorted T cell fraction (not recorded which). These receptor sequences come from a male donor with ankylosing spondylitis. The CDR3 runs from the conserved cysteine through the conserved F or W. The D gene is left open where the match is weak. For some rows the clone size is stated as once, few or many, or as a class when expanded; others skip it.

clone_size j_call d_call v_call cdr3_aa cdr3_nt
many TRBJ1-5 - TRBV29-1 CSVSHGEGQPQHF TGCAGCGTATCACACGGGGAGGGTCAGCCCCAGCATTTT
many TRBJ1-6 - TRBV5-1 CASSGDDNSPLHF TGCGCCAGCAGCGGGGACGATAATTCACCCCTCCACTTT
many TRBJ2-1 - TRBV5-1 CASSLDDGLRDEQFF TGCGCCAGCAGCTTGGATGACGGCCTTAGAGATGAGCAGTTCTTC
many TRBJ1-1 - TRBV9 CASSLLPWDTEAFF TGTGCCAGCAGCCTTCTCCCTTGGGACACTGAAGCTTTCTTT
- TRBJ2-1 - TRBV6-1 CASRGGGSPLGTNEQFF TGTGCCAGCCGTGGGGGCGGGAGCCCCCTTGGAACGAATGAGCAGTTCTTC
many TRBJ1-3 - TRBV20-1 CSASAGPYGGNTIYF TGCAGTGCCTCGGCAGGGCCCTACGGCGGAAACACCATATATTTT
many TRBJ1-4 - TRBV20-1 CSAIGSTNEKLFF TGCAGTGCTATAGGTTCAACTAATGAAAAACTGTTTTTT
many TRBJ2-5 - TRBV20-1 CSARRGGQGVGETQYF TGCAGTGCTAGAAGGGGGGGGCAGGGAGTAGGAGAGACCCAGTACTTC
- TRBJ1-1 - TRBV7-9 CASSPRSANTEAFF TGTGCCAGCAGCCCCCGGTCCGCGAACACTGAAGCTTTCTTT
- TRBJ2-2 - TRBV7-2 CASLLVAGTGELFF TGTGCCAGCTTACTAGTGGCTGGTACCGGGGAGCTGTTTTTT
many TRBJ1-3 - TRBV18 CASSPIPGRSSGNTIYF TGTGCCAGCTCACCGATCCCTGGACGGAGCTCTGGAAACACCATATATTTT
many TRBJ2-1 TRBD2 TRBV4-2 CASSRGGLALPYNEQFF TGTGCCAGCAGCCGAGGGGGACTAGCCCTCCCATACAATGAGCAGTTCTTC
many TRBJ1-2 - TRBV29-1 CSVEDTLERNYGYTF TGCAGCGTTGAGGATACCTTGGAGAGGAACTATGGCTACACCTTC
many TRBJ2-7 - TRBV5-1 CASSYGTATYEQYF TGCGCCAGCAGCTACGGGACCGCCACCTACGAGCAGTACTTC
few TRBJ1-4 - TRBV20-1 CSASDKANEKLFF TGCAGTGCTAGTGACAAAGCTAATGAAAAACTGTTTTTT
few TRBJ2-1 TRBD2 TRBV7-9 CASSLRRGDYNEQFF TGTGCCAGCAGCTTAAGGCGGGGGGACTACAATGAGCAGTTCTTC
many TRBJ2-7 TRBD2 TRBV20-1 CSARPLAGGLYAQYF TGCAGTGCTAGACCTCTAGCGGGAGGACTCTACGCGCAGTACTTC
- TRBJ2-7 - TRBV19 CASSIRAEGYEQYF TGTGCCAGTAGTATACGGGCGGAGGGCTACGAGCAGTACTTC
many TRBJ2-7 - TRBV27 CASSFSRGALYEQYF TGTGCCAGCAGTTTCTCTCGGGGGGCACTCTACGAGCAGTACTTC
many TRBJ1-5 TRBD1 TRBV20-1 CSARQGAEYSQPQHF TGCAGTGCTAGACAGGGGGCGGAATATAGTCAGCCCCAGCATTTT
few TRBJ2-1 - TRBV5-1 CASSLVIGTGEQFF TGCGCCAGCAGCTTGGTGATAGGGACCGGTGAGCAGTTCTTC
- TRBJ2-7 - TRBV20-1 CSASLRADEQYF TGCAGTGCTAGTCTCAGGGCGGACGAGCAGTACTTC
many TRBJ1-4 TRBD1 TRBV6-6 CASSYGQGSKLFF TGTGCCAGCAGTTACGGACAGGGAAGTAAACTGTTTTTT
few TRBJ2-1 - TRBV15 CATSRAKRDEQFF TGTGCCACCAGCAGAGCAAAAAGGGATGAGCAGTTCTTC
many TRBJ2-1 - TRBV28 CASSLFSYNEQFF TGTGCCAGCAGTTTATTTTCATACAATGAGCAGTTCTTC
many TRBJ2-7 - TRBV6-5 CASSYKRFFTSEQYF TGTGCCAGCAGTTACAAGAGATTCTTTACGTCGGAGCAGTACTTC
many TRBJ1-5 - TRBV7-2 CASSPGGWGASQPQHF TGTGCCAGCAGCCCCGGGGGTTGGGGGGCAAGCCAGCCCCAGCATTTT
many TRBJ2-7 TRBD2 TRBV20-1 CSATGLAGGRTYEQYF TGCAGTGCCACGGGACTAGCGGGAGGGCGGACCTACGAGCAGTACTTC
- TRBJ1-2 - TRBV4-3 CASSHLGEAGYYGYTF TGCGCCAGCAGCCATCTGGGGGAGGCGGGCTACTATGGCTACACCTTC
many TRBJ2-1 - TRBV6-5 CASSPGDEQFF TGTGCCAGCAGCCCCGGGGATGAGCAGTTCTTC
many TRBJ2-1 TRBD2 TRBV5-4 CASSSPLAEGYNEQFF TGTGCCAGCAGCTCCCCCCTAGCGGAGGGGTACAATGAGCAGTTCTTC
many TRBJ2-7 TRBD2 TRBV7-9 CASSFSLAGSSYEQYF TGTGCCAGCAGCTTCTCACTAGCGGGAAGCTCCTACGAGCAGTACTTC
- TRBJ1-1 TRBD1 TRBV7-9 CASSPRDRDPAFF TGTGCCAGCAGCCCCCGGGACAGGGACCCAGCTTTCTTT
- TRBJ2-1 - TRBV28 CASDSSATSYNEQFF TGTGCCAGTGATTCTAGCGCAACCTCCTACAATGAGCAGTTCTTC
- TRBJ2-7 - TRBV10-3 CAITAVAASYEQYF TGTGCCATCACCGCGGTCGCGGCATCCTACGAGCAGTACTTC
many TRBJ2-7 TRBD1 TRBV11-2 CASSGIGQGGYEQYF TGTGCCAGCAGCGGAATAGGACAGGGCGGCTACGAGCAGTACTTC
- TRBJ2-5 TRBD2 TRBV18 CASSPTSGRSEETQYF TGTGCCAGCTCACCTACTAGCGGGAGATCTGAGGAGACCCAGTACTTC
many TRBJ2-1 TRBD2 TRBV20-1 CSARGPGLAGDPGSYNEQFF TGCAGTGCTAGGGGACCCGGACTAGCGGGGGACCCAGGATCCTACAATGAGCAGTTCTTC
many TRBJ2-1 TRBD2 TRBV12-3/TRBV12-4 CASSMTSGRAMFF TGTGCCAGCAGTATGACTAGCGGGAGGGCCATGTTCTTC
- TRBJ2-7 TRBD2 TRBV20-1 CSATILAGRYYEQYF TGCAGTGCTACAATCCTAGCGGGACGATACTACGAGCAGTACTTC
many TRBJ2-1 TRBD2 TRBV28 CASSPRGGMPYNEQFF TGTGCCAGCAGTCCACGGGGAGGGATGCCCTACAATGAGCAGTTCTTC
- TRBJ2-7 - TRBV18 CASSPNTGNGRYEQYF TGTGCCAGCTCACCAAATACAGGGAATGGTCGCTACGAGCAGTACTTC
many TRBJ2-1 - TRBV28 CASSLGGGYEQFF TGTGCCAGCAGTTTAGGCGGGGGCTATGAGCAGTTCTTC
many TRBJ1-1 TRBD1 TRBV29-1 CSVGNGQGFDAFF TGCAGCGTCGGAAATGGACAGGGTTTTGATGCTTTCTTT
many TRBJ2-1 - TRBV12-3/TRBV12-4 CASSQFGEINEQFF TGTGCCAGCAGCCAGTTCGGGGAGATTAATGAGCAGTTCTTC
many TRBJ2-5 - TRBV7-2 CASSLWTTRETQYF TGTGCCAGCAGCTTATGGACGACAAGGGAGACCCAGTACTTC
many TRBJ1-1 TRBD1 TRBV20-1 CSASRGQGEAFF TGCAGTGCTAGCAGGGGGCAGGGTGAAGCTTTCTTT
few TRBJ2-1 TRBD1 TRBV7-9 CARGGTGGSYNEQFF TGTGCCAGAGGGGGGACAGGGGGCTCCTACAATGAGCAGTTCTTC